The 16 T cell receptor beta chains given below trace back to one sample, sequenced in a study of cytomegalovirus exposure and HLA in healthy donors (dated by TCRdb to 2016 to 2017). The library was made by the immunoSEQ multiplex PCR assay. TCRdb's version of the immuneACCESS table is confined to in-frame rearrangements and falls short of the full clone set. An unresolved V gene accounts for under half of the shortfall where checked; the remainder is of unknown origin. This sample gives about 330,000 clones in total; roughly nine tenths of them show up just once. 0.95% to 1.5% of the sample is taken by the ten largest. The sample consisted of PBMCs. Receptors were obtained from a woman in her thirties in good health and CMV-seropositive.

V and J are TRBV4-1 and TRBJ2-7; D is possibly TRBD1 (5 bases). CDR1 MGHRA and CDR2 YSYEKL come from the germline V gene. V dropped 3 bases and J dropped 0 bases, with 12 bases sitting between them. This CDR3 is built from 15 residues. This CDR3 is CASSHIEDNSYEQYF. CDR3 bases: TGCGCCAGCAGCCATATTGAGGACAACTCCTACGAGCAGTACTTC.

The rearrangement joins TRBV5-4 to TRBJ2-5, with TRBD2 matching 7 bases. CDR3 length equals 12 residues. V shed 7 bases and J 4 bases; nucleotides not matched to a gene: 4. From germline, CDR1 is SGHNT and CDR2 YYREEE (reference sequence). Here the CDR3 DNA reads TGTGCCAGCGGGCCGGGGGGAGAGACCCAGTACTTC. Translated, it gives CASGPGGETQYF.

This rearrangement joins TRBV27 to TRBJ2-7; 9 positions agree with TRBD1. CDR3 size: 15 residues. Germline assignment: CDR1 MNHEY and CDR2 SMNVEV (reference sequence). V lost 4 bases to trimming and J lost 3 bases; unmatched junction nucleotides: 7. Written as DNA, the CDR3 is TGTGCCAGCAGTTACGGGGGGACAGGGAACTACGAGCAGTACTTC. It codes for CASSYGGTGNYEQYF.

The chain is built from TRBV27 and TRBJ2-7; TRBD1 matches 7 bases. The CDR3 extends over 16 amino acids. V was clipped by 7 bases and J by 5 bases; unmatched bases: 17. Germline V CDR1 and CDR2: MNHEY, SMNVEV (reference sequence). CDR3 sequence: CASTQEGADLSHEQYF. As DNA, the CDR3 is TGTGCCAGCACCCAAGAGGGGGCCGACCTATCCCACGAGCAGTACTTC.

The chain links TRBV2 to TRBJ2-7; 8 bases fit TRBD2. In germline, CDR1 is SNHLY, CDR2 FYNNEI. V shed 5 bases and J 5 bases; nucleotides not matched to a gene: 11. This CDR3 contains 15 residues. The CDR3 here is CASSPPGTRSHEQYF. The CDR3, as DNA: TGTGCCAGCAGTCCGCCCGGGACTAGGTCCCACGAGCAGTACTTC.

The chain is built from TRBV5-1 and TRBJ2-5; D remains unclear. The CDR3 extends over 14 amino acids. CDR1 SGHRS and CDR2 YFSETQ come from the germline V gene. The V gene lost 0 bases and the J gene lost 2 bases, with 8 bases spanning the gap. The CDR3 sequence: CASSLATRQETQYF. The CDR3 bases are TGCGCCAGCAGCTTGGCAACTCGACAAGAGACCCAGTACTTC.

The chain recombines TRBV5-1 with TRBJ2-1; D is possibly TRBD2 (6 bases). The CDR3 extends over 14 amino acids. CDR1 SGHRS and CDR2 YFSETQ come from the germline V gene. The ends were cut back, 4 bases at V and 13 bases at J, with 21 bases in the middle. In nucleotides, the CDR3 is TGCGCCAGCAGCCCAGGACTCCTCGGGACTCCTCAGTTCTTC. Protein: CASSPGLLGTPQFF.

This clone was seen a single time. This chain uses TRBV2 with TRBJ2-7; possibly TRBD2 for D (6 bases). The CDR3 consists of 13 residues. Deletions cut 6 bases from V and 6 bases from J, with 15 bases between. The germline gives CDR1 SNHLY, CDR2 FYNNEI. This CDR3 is CASRDVPGSEQYF. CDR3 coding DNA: TGTGCCAGCAGAGACGTACCCGGGAGCGAGCAGTACTTC.

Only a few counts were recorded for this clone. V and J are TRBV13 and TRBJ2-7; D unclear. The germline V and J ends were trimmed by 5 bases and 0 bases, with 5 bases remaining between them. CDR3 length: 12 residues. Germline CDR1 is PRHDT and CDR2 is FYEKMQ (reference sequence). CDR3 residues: CASSVSSYEQYF. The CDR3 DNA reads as TGTGCCAGCAGCGTAAGCTCCTACGAGCAGTACTTC.

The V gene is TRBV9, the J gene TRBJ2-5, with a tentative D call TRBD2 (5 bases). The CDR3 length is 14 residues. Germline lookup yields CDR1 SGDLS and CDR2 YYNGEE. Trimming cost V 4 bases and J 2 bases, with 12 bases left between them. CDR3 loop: CASSSRTGQETQYF. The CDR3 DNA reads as TGTGCCAGCAGCTCGAGGACGGGGCAAGAGACCCAGTACTTC.

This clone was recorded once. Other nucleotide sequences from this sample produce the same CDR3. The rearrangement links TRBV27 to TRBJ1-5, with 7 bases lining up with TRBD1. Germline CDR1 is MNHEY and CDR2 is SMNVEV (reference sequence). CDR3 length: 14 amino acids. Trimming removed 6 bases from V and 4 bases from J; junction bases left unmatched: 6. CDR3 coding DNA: TGTGCCAGCAGCTACAGGGGAGGTAATCAGCCCCAGCATTTT. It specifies CASSYRGGNQPQHF.

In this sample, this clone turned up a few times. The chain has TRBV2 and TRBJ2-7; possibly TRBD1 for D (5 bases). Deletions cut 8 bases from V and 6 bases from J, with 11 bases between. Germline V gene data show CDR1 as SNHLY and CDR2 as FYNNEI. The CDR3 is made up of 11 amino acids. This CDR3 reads CASAGWGEQYF. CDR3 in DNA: TGTGCCAGCGCAGGGTGGGGCGAGCAGTACTTC.

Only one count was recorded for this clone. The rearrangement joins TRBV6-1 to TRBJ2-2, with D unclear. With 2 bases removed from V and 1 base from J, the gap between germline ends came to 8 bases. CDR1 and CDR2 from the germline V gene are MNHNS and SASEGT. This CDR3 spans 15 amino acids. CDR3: CASSEITVNTGELFF. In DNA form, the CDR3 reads TGTGCCAGCAGTGAAATCACAGTGAACACCGGGGAGCTGTTTTTT.

CDR3 loop: CASSIFEDSYEQYF. Written as DNA, the CDR3 is TGTGCCAGTAGTATCTTTGAGGACAGTTACGAGCAGTACTTC. The V and J genes are TRBV19 and TRBJ2-7; a possible D gene is TRBD1 (6 bases). Germline V gives CDR1 LNHDA, CDR2 SQIVND (reference sequence). Trimming removed 3 bases at V and 4 bases at J, with 13 bases between. This CDR3 has 14 amino acids.

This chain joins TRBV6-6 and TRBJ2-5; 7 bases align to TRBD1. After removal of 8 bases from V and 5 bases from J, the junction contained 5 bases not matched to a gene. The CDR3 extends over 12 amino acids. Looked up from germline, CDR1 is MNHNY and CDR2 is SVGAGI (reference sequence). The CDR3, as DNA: TGTGCCAGCGGGACAGAGGGGGAGACCCAGTACTTC. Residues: CASGTEGETQYF.

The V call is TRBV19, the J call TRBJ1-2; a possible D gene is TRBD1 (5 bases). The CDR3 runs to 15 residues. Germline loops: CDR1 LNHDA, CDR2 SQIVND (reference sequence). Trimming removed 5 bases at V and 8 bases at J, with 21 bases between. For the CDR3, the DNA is TGTGCCAGTAGTCTCACCGGGACGGAGTATGTGGGCTACACCTTC. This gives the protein CASSLTGTEYVGYTF.